The 3 T cell receptor beta chains below were found in one sample sequenced in a study of blood T cell repertoires in COVID-19. Assay used: immunoSEQ multiplex PCR; TCRdb lists only in-frame clones, some missing. This sample has 100,000 or so clones, with around 88% found just once. The sequencing input was peripheral blood. These receptors were obtained from a human donor in a cohort sampled during active COVID-19.

The chain combines TRBV5-4 with TRBJ1-2; 7 bases agree with TRBD1. In germline, CDR1 is SGHNT, CDR2 YYREEE (reference sequence). This CDR3 has 13 residues. J lost 8 bases, V lost 2 bases, and 6 bases had no gene match. The CDR3 is CASSFPGGRGYTF. The CDR3 nucleotides read TGTGCCAGCAGCTTCCCAGGGGGTAGAGGCTACACCTTC.

The V call is TRBV4-1, the J call TRBJ2-1, with D possibly being TRBD2 (6 bases). The CDR3 loop spans 17 amino acids. Germline V gene sequence: CDR1 MGHRA, CDR2 YSYEKL. V was pared by 0 bases and J by 4 bases, with 16 bases between. The CDR3 here is CASSQDRWTKEYNEQFF. The CDR3 DNA is TGCGCCAGCAGCCAAGATCGTTGGACTAAGGAATACAATGAGCAGTTCTTC.

The chain joins TRBV7-9 to TRBJ2-5; D is perhaps TRBD2 (6 bases). The CDR3 loop spans 15 amino acids. The germline V and J ends were trimmed by 5 bases and 3 bases, with 16 bases remaining between them. The germline V gene has CDR1 SEHNR and CDR2 FQNEAQ (reference sequence). The CDR3 is CASSLGRREEETQYF. The CDR3 DNA is TGTGCCAGCAGCCTAGGACGGAGGGAAGAAGAGACCCAGTACTTC. The complete variable domain, with remaining parts taken from reference TRBV7-9 and TRBJ2-5, reads DTGVSQNPRHKITKRGQNVTFRCDPISEHNRLYWYRQTLGQGPEFLTYFQNEAQLEKSRLLSDRFSAERPKGSFSTLEIQRTEQGDSAMYLCASSLGRREEETQYFGPGTRLLVL.